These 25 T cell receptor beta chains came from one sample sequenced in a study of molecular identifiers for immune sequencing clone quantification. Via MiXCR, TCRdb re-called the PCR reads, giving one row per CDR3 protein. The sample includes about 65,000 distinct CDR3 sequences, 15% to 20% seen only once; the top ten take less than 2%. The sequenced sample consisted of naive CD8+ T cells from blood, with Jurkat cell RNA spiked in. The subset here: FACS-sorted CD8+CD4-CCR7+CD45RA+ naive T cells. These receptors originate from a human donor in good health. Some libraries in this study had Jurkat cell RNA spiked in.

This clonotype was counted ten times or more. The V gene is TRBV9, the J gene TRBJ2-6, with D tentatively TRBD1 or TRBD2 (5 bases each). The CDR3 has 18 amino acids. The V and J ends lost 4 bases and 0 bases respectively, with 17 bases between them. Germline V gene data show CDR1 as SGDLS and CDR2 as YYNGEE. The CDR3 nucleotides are TGTGCCAGCAGCCTTTCGCCCGTGGGGACCTCTGGGGCCAACGTCCTGACTTTC. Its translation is CASSLSPVGTSGANVLTF.

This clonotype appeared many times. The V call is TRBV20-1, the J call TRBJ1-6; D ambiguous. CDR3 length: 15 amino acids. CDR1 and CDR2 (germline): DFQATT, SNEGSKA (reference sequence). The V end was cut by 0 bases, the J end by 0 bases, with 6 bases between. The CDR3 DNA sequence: TGCAGTGCTAGAGAGGGCTTCTCCTATAATTCACCCCTCCACTTT. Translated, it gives CSAREGFSYNSPLHF.

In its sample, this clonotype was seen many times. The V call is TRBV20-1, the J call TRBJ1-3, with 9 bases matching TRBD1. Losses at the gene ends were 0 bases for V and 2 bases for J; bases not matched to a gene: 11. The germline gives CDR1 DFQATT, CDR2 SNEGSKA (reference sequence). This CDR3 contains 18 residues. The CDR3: CSARDLGQGMVTGNTIYF. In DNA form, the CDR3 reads TGCAGTGCTAGAGATTTAGGACAGGGGATGGTGACTGGAAACACCATATATTTT.

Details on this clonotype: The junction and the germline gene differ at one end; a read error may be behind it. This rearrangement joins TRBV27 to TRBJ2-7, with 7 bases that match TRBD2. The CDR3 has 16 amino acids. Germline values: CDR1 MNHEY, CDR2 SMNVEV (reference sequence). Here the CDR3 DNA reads TGTGCCGGCAGTTTAGGCATCGGGACGGGGGGCTACGAGCAGTACTTC. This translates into CAGSLGIGTGGYEQYF.

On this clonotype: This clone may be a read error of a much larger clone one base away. The CDR3 is CASSIAGGETDTQYF. In nucleotides, the CDR3 is TGTGCCAGTAGTATTGCAGGAGGAGAGACAGATACGCAGTATTTT. The chain has TRBV19 and TRBJ2-3, with D possibly being TRBD2 (5 bases). The germline V gene has CDR1 LNHDA and CDR2 SQIVND (reference sequence). The CDR3 runs to 15 residues. The germline V and J ends were trimmed by 3 bases and 3 bases, with 13 bases remaining between them.

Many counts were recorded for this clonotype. CDR3: CASSLQGTNEKLFF. The CDR3 nucleotides read TGTGCCAGCAGCCTCCAGGGGACTAATGAAAAACTGTTTTTT. This chain connects TRBV27 to TRBJ1-4; D might be TRBD1 (6 bases). Germline values: CDR1 MNHEY, CDR2 SMNVEV (reference sequence). Trimming shortened V by 6 bases and J by 2 bases, and 10 bases separated the two germline ends. CDR3 length equals 14 residues.

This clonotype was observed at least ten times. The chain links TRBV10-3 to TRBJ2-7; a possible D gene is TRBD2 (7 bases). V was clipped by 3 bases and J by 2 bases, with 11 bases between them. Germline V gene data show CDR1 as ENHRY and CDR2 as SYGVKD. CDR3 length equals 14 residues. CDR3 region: CAISEGGGPYEQYF. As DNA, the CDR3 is TGTGCCATCAGTGAAGGCGGGGGCCCCTACGAGCAGTACTTC.

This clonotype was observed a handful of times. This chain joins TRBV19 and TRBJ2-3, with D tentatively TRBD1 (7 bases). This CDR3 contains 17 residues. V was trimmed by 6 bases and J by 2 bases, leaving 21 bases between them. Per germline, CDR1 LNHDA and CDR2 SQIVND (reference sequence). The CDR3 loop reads CASRGLVAGQDTDTQYF. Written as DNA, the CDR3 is TGTGCCAGTAGGGGACTCGTAGCCGGACAGGACACAGATACGCAGTATTTT.

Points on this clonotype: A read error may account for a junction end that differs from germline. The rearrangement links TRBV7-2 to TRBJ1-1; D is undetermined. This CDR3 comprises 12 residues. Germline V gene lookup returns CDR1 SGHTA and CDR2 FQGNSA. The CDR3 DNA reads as TGTGCCAGCAGCTCGTTTTACACTAAAGCTTTCTTT. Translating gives CASSSFYTKAFF.

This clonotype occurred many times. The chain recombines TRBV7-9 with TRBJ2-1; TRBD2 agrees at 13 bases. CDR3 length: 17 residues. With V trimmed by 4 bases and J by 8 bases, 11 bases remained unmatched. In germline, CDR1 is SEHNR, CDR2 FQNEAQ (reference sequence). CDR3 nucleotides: TGTGCCAGCAGCTCCACATATCGGACTAGCGGGAGTTATGAGCAGTTCTTC. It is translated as CASSSTYRTSGSYEQFF.

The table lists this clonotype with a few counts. Here the CDR3 DNA reads TGTGCCAGCAGCCAATATCCCCCCCGGGGGGACACCGGGGAGCTGTTTTTT. As protein: CASSQYPPRGDTGELFF. The chain carries TRBV3-2 and TRBJ2-2; the table names TRBD1, a call not compared with the DNA. TRBV3-2 has pseudogene status. The CDR3 length is 17 residues.

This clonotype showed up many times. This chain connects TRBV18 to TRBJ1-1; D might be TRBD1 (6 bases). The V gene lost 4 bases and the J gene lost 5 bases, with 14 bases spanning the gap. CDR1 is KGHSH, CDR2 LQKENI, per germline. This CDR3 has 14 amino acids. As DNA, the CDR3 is TGTGCCAGCTCACTTGAGGACAGTGGGACTGAAGCTTTCTTT. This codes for CASSLEDSGTEAFF.

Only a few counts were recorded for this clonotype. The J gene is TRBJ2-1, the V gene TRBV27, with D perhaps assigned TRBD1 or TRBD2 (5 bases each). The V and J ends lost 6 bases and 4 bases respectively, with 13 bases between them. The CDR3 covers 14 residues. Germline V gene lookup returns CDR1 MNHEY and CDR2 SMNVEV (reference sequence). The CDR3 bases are TGTGCCAGCAGCCCCGGGACGACTTACAATGAGCAGTTCTTC. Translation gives CASSPGTTYNEQFF.

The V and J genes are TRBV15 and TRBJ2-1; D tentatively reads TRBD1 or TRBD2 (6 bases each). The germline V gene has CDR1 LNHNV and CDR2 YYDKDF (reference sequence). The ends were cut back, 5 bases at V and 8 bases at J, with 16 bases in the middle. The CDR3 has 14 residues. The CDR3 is CATSGGAGVDEQFF. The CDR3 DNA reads TGTGCCACCAGCGGCGGGGCAGGGGTCGATGAGCAGTTCTTC. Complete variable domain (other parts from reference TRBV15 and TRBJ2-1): DAMVIQNPRYQVTQFGKPVTLSCSQTLNHNVMYWYQQKSSQAPKLLFHYYDKDFNNEADTPDNFQSRRPNTSFCFLDIRSPGLGDTAMYLCATSGGAGVDEQFFGPGTRLTVL.

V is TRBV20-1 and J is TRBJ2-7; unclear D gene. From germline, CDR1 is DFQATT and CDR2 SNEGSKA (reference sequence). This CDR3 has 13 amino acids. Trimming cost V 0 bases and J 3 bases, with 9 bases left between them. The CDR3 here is CSAREPASYEQYF. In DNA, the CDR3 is TGCAGTGCTAGAGAACCAGCGAGCTACGAGCAGTACTTC.

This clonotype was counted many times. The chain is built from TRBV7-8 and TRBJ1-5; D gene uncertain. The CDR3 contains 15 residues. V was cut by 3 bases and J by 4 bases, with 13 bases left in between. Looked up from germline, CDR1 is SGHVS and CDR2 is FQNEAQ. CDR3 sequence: CASSFDTRLNQPQHF. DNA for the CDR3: TGTGCCAGCAGCTTCGACACGAGATTAAATCAGCCCCAGCATTTT.

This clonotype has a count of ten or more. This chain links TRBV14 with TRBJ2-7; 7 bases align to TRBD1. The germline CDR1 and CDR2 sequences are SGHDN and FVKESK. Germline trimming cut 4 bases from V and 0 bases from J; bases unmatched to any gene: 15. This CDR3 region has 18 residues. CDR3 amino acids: CASSPRYLIQGSSYEQYF. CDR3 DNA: TGTGCCAGCAGCCCTCGGTACCTAATACAGGGGTCCTCCTACGAGCAGTACTTC.

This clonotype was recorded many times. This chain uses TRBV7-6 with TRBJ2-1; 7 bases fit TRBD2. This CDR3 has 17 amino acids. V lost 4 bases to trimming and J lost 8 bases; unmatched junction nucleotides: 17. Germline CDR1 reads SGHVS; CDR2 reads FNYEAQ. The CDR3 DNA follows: TGTGCCAGCAGCTCTCAATTCGGGAGCGGGGAGGAAGATGAGCAGTTCTTC. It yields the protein CASSSQFGSGEEDEQFF.

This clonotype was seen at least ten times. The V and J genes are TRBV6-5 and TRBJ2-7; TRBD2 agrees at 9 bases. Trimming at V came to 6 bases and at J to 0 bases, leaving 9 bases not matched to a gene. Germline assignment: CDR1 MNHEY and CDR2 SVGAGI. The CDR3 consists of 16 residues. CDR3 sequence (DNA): TGTGCCAGCAGCACGACTAGCGGAGCCTTCTCCTACGAGCAGTACTTC. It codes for CASSTTSGAFSYEQYF.

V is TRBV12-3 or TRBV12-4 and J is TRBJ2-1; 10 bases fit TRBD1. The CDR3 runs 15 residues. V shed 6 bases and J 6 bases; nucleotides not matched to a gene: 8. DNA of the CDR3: TGTGCCAGCAGACCCCCCGGGACAGGGGTCAATGAGCAGTTCTTC. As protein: CASRPPGTGVNEQFF.

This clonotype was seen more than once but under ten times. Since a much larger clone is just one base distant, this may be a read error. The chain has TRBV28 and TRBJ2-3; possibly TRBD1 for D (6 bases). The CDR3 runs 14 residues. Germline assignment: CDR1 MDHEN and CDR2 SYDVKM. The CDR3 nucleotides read TGTGCCAACAGTCCGCGGACAGAACCAGATACGCAGTATTTT. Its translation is CANSPRTEPDTQYF. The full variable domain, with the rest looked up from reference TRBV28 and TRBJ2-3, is DVKVTQSSRYLVKRTGEKVFLECVQDMDHENMFWYRQDPGLGLRLIYFSYDVKMKEKGDIPEGYSVSREKKERFSLILESASTNQTSMYLCANSPRTEPDTQYFGPGTRLTVL.

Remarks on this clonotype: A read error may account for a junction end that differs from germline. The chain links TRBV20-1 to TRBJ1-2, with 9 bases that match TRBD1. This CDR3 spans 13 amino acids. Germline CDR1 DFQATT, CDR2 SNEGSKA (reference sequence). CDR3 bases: TGCAGTGCTAGGAAATCCGGGGGACAGGGTACCTTCTTC. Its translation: CSARKSGGQGTFF.

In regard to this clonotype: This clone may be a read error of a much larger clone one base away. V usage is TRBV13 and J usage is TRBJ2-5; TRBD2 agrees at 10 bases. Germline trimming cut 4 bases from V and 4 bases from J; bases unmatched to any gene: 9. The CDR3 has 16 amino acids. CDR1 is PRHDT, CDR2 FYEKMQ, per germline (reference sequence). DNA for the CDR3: TGTGCCAGCAGCTCTCCGGGACTAGCGACCCGAGAGACCCAGTACTTC. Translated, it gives CASSSPGLATRETQYF.

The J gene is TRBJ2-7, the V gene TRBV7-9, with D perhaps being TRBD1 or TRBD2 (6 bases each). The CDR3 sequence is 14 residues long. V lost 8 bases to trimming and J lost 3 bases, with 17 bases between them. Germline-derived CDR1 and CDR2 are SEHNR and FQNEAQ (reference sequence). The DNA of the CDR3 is TGTGCCAGCTCGGTGGGGGGCTCTTTCTACGAGCAGTACTTC. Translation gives CASSVGGSFYEQYF. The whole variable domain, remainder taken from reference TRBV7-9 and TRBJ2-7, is DTGVSQNPRHKITKRGQNVTFRCDPISEHNRLYWYRQTLGQGPEFLTYFQNEAQLEKSRLLSDRFSAERPKGSFSTLEIQRTEQGDSAMYLCASSVGGSFYEQYFGPGTRLTVT.

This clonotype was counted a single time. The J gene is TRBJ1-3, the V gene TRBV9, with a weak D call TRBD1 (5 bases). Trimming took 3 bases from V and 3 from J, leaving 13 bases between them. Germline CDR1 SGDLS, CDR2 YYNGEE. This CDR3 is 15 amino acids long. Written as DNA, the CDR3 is TGTGCCAGCAGCGATTCTGGGGGATTTGGAAACACCATATATTTT. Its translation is CASSDSGGFGNTIYF.